This entry concerns a single T cell receptor beta chain. Its recognized antigen is unknown. Nothing much larger sits one base from this clone, and base qualities are not available. The library was prepared using the immunoSEQ multiplex PCR assay. For the multiplex PCR, a mixture combining 60 forward primers for TCR Vbeta segments and 13 reverse primers for TCR Jbeta segments was used. The CDR3 region of rearranged TCR beta genes was amplified from genomic DNA with a multiplex PCR assay. Amplified TCR beta libraries were sequenced as 87-base-pair reads on the Illumina HiSeq System. Processing in the source paper ran as follows. In a later analysis, some 80 million unique TCR beta chains were counted across the 650 to 750 repertoires, and roughly 10 million of these chains were shared by at least two donors. Raw reads were error-corrected and collapsed into unique sequences by a nearest-neighbor algorithm in which closely related sequences were merged to remove PCR and sequencing errors. V, D and J gene segments were assigned by aligning CDR3 sequences to IMGT reference sequences. Each retained sequence needed at least a six-nucleotide match to both a V gene segment and a J gene segment. Rearrangements were called productive when the CDR3 lacked stop codons and stayed in frame with V and J; all others were non-productive. Following IMGT convention, CDR3 was defined as the stretch from the second conserved V-encoded cysteine to the conserved J-encoded phenylalanine. In an earlier analysis of approximately 590 of the donors, sequences lacking an unambiguous match to a single V gene segment were excluded. An earlier analysis of 450 to 650 of the donors called V segments functional above 56.7% productive rearrangements and segregating when the between-donor standard deviation exceeded 5%. To diagnose cytomegalovirus status from the catalog of TCR beta chain sequences, a statistical classification framework was built. In a later analysis, TCR nucleotide sequences were compared against IMGT/GENE-DB human TR gene sequences so that V and J genes could be assigned. Using the TCRdist pipeline, a later analysis assigned CDR3 sequences along with most-parsimonious VDJ recombination scenarios. In a later analysis, every TCR beta chain was defined by the combination of its CDR3 amino acid sequence and its V-gene family, and reads without a unique V-gene family were dropped. In a later analysis, a few hundred highly shared, low-generation-probability nucleotide sequences were removed to address suspected cross-contamination and a sequencing artifact. A later analysis calculated a clonal expansion index for each public chain from normalized within-repertoire ranks of inferred template counts. A later analysis computed generation probabilities with a VDJ recombination model fitted to out-of-frame rearrangements, and checked the results against IGoR. Hypergeometric tests were used in a later analysis to score TCR-TCR, TCR-HLA and TCR-CMV co-occurrence, with a repertoire-size bias correction applied to the TCR pairs. In a later analysis, false discovery rates were estimated by permuting HLA or CMV assignments 20 times. In a later analysis, co-occurring TCRs were grouped with DBSCAN, and TCRdist sequence similarity was added when clustering was performed within HLA-allele-positive subsets. For co-occurrence clustering, repertoires with fewer than 30,000 or more than 120,000 public chains were excluded, along with 4 to 6 repertoires with anomalous nucleotide sharing. TCRdb's version of the immuneACCESS table is confined to in-frame rearrangements and falls short of the full clone set. An unresolved V gene accounts for under half of the shortfall where checked; the remainder is of unknown origin. Clone size and V and J calls were adopted from that table, with D and trimming inferred from the DNA. Within this sample are about 140,000 clones, with about four fifths of them counted one time only. Less than 1.5% of the sample belongs to the ten largest clones.

The source of the sample is a study of cytomegalovirus exposure and HLA in healthy donors listed by TCRdb under 2017. For context, the study as a whole: According to an earlier analysis of a few hundred of the donors, about 170 million T cells yielded 117 million unique TCR beta sequences and approximately 300 Gb of sequence data. About 330 gigabases of sequencing data and 70 million to 95 million unique TCR sequences made up an early release that covered approximately 650 HLA-typed donors. Of the roughly 400 genotyped donors, approximately 83% fell in the genetic ancestry cluster associated with self-reported Caucasian donors. The study was designed to test whether signatures of past pathogen exposure could be identified by cataloging public T cell receptors. Using immunosequencing, the study profiled T cell repertoires from about 610 subjects and related those repertoires to cytomegalovirus serostatus. Besides the first cohort of around 700 subjects, a separate validation cohort made up of 90 to 150 different subjects was used. To predict cytomegalovirus infection status, the study combined high-throughput TCR immunosequencing, statistical association of individual TCRs with disease status, and machine learning. To study patterns of TCR occurrence, a later analysis re-analyzed previously published TCR beta repertoires from around 660 donors and added high-resolution HLA genotyping. In the later analysis, no new phenotypic data were used to find candidate immune exposures; instead, reliance was placed on TCR beta sequences and their occurrence across donors. To decide whether each TCR beta V gene segment behaved as functional or pseudogenic, an earlier analysis of over 500 of the donors relied on high-throughput TCR beta sequencing. Donor age, sex, ethnicity and CMV serostatus were compiled alongside the repertoire data. In a later genetic analysis, genome-wide SNP genotypes for 398 of the 666 donors were used, and that subset was treated as a discovery cohort. All discovery cohort repertoires had been generated using a single sequencing platform. HLA typing included class I and class II loci at four-digit resolution. Typing coverage varied by locus: roughly 620-640 donors for A, B, C, DRB1 and DQB1; roughly 510 for DQA1; 606 for DPA1; approximately 490 for DPB1. Four or five DR-DQ haplotypes were treated as single units for association and clustering because of strong linkage in the cohort. Across around 400 genotyped donors of the cohort, an average of 235,054 unique TCR beta nucleotide sequences per donor were sequenced, and 15% to 20% of those sequences were non-productive.

General conclusions and limits of the study: CMV serostatus was the only immune exposure information available for the cohort. The study listed 150 to 200 TCR beta chains as associated with cytomegalovirus. Specific HLA alleles were associated with 15,000 to 20,000 TCR beta sequences at a false discovery rate of 0.05 in a later analysis. In a later analysis, TCR association rates were found to vary across HLA loci, with the most associated TCRs seen for DRB1 alleles and the fewest for HLA-C alleles. The sequencing pipeline was judged likely to have produced a cluster of highly shared sequence variants as a technical artifact. The authors suggested that the approach could potentially be extended to other disease states and immunological phenotypes. In a later analysis, several top co-occurrence clusters were reported to appear linked to parvovirus B19, influenza, CMV and Epstein-Barr virus. Assigning TCR associations to individual alleles was difficult when HLA alleles, especially DR and DQ, strongly co-occurred. An earlier analysis of some 560 of the donors showed that most TCR beta V segments appeared in productive rearrangements either about 87% or about 30% of the time, which broadly matched IMGT annotations. Most TCR sequences were observed very rarely across donors, whereas some public TCRs were present in many individuals. A later genetic analysis reported fewer N-insertions in productive TCRs among donors in an Asian-associated ancestry cluster than the roughly 700-donor mean. In this cohort, only TCR beta chains were sequenced, and detectable features were limited by the absence of alpha or paired-chain data. The earlier analysis of some 560 of the donors excluded roughly 17 rarely observed V segments, including chromosome 9 orphons, because counts were too low. Roughly uniform sequencing depth across donors was assumed in presence/absence analyses, although this assumption may not hold. According to a later analysis, most CMV-associated TCR beta chains appeared to be HLA-restricted, and the HLA associations seemed to be driven largely by CMV exposure. Some IMGT-functional V segments, including TRBV6-2 and TRBV6-3, could not be told apart with the 87-base-pair reads, so those segments were excluded. A later analysis found that HLA-associated TCR beta chains were more clonally expanded and had lower generation probabilities than equally common non-associated chains. Because HLA typing was unavailable for some donors at each locus, only the typed subset was used in association tests. An association between a missense DCLRE1C variant and V-gene and J-gene trimming of TCR beta chains was found in a later genetic analysis and replicated in an independent cohort. A further reported finding was that TCR beta sequences accurately predicted the HLA-A and HLA-B alleles for most subjects in the first cohort. Correlated functional status among segregating V segments might be attributable to linkage disequilibrium, but an unknown experimental factor could not be ruled out. In both the original and validation cohorts, the classifier was reported to diagnose cytomegalovirus status with high specificity and sensitivity. In vitro tests confirmed that a few of the cytomegalovirus-associated TCR beta chains recognize cytomegalovirus antigens.

At the junction V is shortened by 1 base and J by 6 bases, with 18 bases in between. From a lookup of the germline V gene, CDR1 and CDR2 are SNHLY and FYNNEI. The CDR3 sequence holds 16 residues, the cysteine and phenylalanine included. Just CDR3 DNA is preserved here, 48 bases in frame from base 1. The cohort was made up of 666 healthy bone marrow donors. All cohort members were sampled while nominally healthy, although unrecorded immune exposures were likely present. The donor was CMV seropositive and belonged to the group of 250 to 350 seropositive cohort members. Each donor provided a peripheral blood sample, and peripheral blood mononuclear cells were used for TCR beta sequencing. The Qiagen DNeasy Blood Extraction Kit was used to extract genomic DNA from the blood cell samples.

The V and J segments used are TRBV2 and TRBJ2-5; TRBD1 could be the D gene, as 5 bases match. Material for sequencing was PBMCs. The source of this sequence is a male donor in good health and CMV-seropositive. In nucleotide form, the sequence is TGTGCCAGCAGTGAAGTTGGGGCTAGAGAGTGGAAGACCCAGTACTTC. The resulting protein is CASSEVGAREWKTQYF.